This T cell receptor (beta chain) was found in a study of blood T cell repertoires in COVID-19. Profiling relied on immunoSEQ multiplex PCR, and the TCRdb table lists in-frame clones only, not all of them. The sample records about 300,000 clones, roughly 80% being singletons. The CDR3 sequence is 14 residues long. V lost 3 bases and J 5 bases, leaving 14 bases between the germline ends. Germline values: CDR1 DFQATT, CDR2 SNEGSKA (reference sequence). The sample consisted of peripheral blood. The rearrangement uses TRBV20-1 and TRBJ2-1, with a possible D match to TRBD1 (6 bases). This receptor was obtained from a woman aged 45 to 65 who had recovered from COVID-19. This chain's CDR3 is CSASEGRGNNEQFF. The CDR3 DNA is TGCAGTGCTAGTGAAGGAAGGGGGAACAATGAGCAGTTCTTC.